One and the same sample provided the 23 T cell receptor beta chains below, sequenced in a study of OX40 agonist ivuxolimab in advanced cancers. The assay was immunoSEQ multiplex PCR, and TCRdb's table has in-frame clones only and misses some. The repertoire includes about 84,000 clones, over 85% of them detected once, and roughly 0.18% sits in the top ten. The material sequenced was CD4+ or CD8+ T cells sorted from blood, taken in a trial of the OX40 agonist ivuxolimab. These receptors originate from an adult with an advanced solid tumor such as melanoma, head and neck, liver or kidney cancer.

The CDR3 here is CASSQEQGAGYTF. CDR3 bases: TGTGCCAGCAGCCAAGAACAGGGGGCAGGCTACACCTTC. The chain links TRBV4-2 to TRBJ1-2; 9 bases fit TRBD1. Germline loops: CDR1 LGHNA, CDR2 YNFKEQ. The trim removed 0 bases at V and 8 bases at J, leaving 1 base unmatched. There are 13 residues in the CDR3.

The chain is built from TRBV5-1 and TRBJ2-7; 7 bases agree with TRBD1. Germline values: CDR1 SGHRS, CDR2 YFSETQ. This CDR3 region has 16 residues. The J segment lost 5 bases and the V segment lost 4 bases, leaving 15 bases of the junction unmatched. CDR3 DNA sequence: TGCGCCAGCAGCGATTCGGTAGACAGGGTAGCCCACGAGCAGTACTTC. Translated, it gives CASSDSVDRVAHEQYF.

This clone is a singleton in its sample. The chain uses TRBV6-5 and TRBJ1-2; no clear D gene. With 4 bases removed from V and 2 bases from J, the gap between germline ends came to 8 bases. Germline V gives CDR1 MNHEY, CDR2 SVGAGI. The CDR3 has 13 residues. CDR3 amino acids: CASSFQDNYGYTF. The CDR3 nucleotides are TGTGCCAGCAGTTTTCAGGACAACTATGGCTACACCTTC.

This chain joins TRBV6-6 and TRBJ2-5; 10 bases fit TRBD1. The ends lost 4 bases at V and 4 bases at J; junction bases unmatched: 6. This CDR3 region has 15 residues. The germline gives CDR1 MNHNY, CDR2 SVGAGI (reference sequence). CDR3 bases: TGTGCCAGCAGTTCGGACAGGGGGATCGGAGAGACCCAGTACTTC. Its protein is CASSSDRGIGETQYF.

The chain uses TRBV28 and TRBJ2-3, with D perhaps matching TRBD1 or TRBD2 (7 bases each). Looked up from germline, CDR1 is MDHEN and CDR2 is SYDVKM. With 5 bases removed from V and 4 bases from J, the gap between germline ends came to 22 bases. The CDR3 totals 17 residues. CDR3 amino acids: CASSRGRREILADTQYF. The CDR3 DNA sequence: TGTGCCAGCAGTAGGGGGCGGCGGGAGATTTTGGCAGATACGCAGTATTTT.

This chain connects TRBV6-1 to TRBJ2-3; D not certain. CDR1 and CDR2 (germline): MNHNS, SASEGT. This CDR3 is built from 15 residues. The V gene lost 5 bases and the J gene lost 2 bases, with 14 bases spanning the gap. Here the CDR3 reads CASSSQPGPTDTQYF. The CDR3 bases are TGTGCCAGCAGTTCCCAACCCGGCCCCACAGATACGCAGTATTTT.

The genes are TRBV7-2 and TRBJ2-1; 7 nucleotides line up with TRBD2. V gave up 4 bases and J gave up 8 bases; unmatched junction bases: 11. The germline V gene encodes CDR1 SGHTA and CDR2 FQGNSA. The CDR3 is 15 amino acids. DNA for the CDR3: TGTGCCAGCAGCTCTCTAGCGGTCCGGGCGGATGAGCAGTTCTTC. It encodes CASSSLAVRADEQFF.

The J gene is TRBJ2-3, the V gene TRBV7-3, with a tentative D call TRBD1 (5 bases). The V end lost 2 bases, the J end lost 5 bases, and 8 bases lay between the germline ends. The CDR3 has 13 amino acids. In germline, CDR1 is SGHTA, CDR2 FQGTGA. As DNA, the CDR3 is TGTGCCAGCAGCTTATTAAGGGGAGATACGCAGTATTTT. This translates into CASSLLRGDTQYF.

The chain is built from TRBV27 and TRBJ1-5, with a weak D call TRBD1 (6 bases). The V end was cut by 3 bases, the J end by 4 bases, with 10 bases between. The CDR3 runs 14 residues. CDR1 is MNHEY and CDR2 is SMNVEV in the germline V gene (reference sequence). For the CDR3, the DNA is TGTGCCAGCAGTTTCCAGGGGCAGAATCAGCCCCAGCATTTT. Translated: CASSFQGQNQPQHF.

This clone was detected once. The chain carries TRBV2 and TRBJ1-5, with 7 positions matching TRBD1. The CDR3 has 15 residues. The ends lost 4 bases at V and 5 bases at J; junction bases unmatched: 8. Germline V CDR1 and CDR2: SNHLY, FYNNEI. For the CDR3, the DNA is TGTGCCAGCAGTGGGACAGGTGGACCCTATCAGCCCCAGCATTTT. Translation gives CASSGTGGPYQPQHF.

V usage is TRBV27 and J usage is TRBJ1-4; D might be TRBD1 (6 bases). V lost 0 bases and J 4 bases, leaving 12 bases between the germline ends. Germline V gene data show CDR1 as MNHEY and CDR2 as SMNVEV (reference sequence). The CDR3 has 16 amino acids. DNA for the CDR3: TGTGCCAGCAGTTTATCCCAACAGGGTGGTAATGAAAAACTGTTTTTT. It specifies CASSLSQQGGNEKLFF. Supplemented by reference TRBV27 and TRBJ1-4, the full variable domain reads EAQVTQNPRYLITVTGKKLTVTCSQNMNHEYMSWYRQDPGLGLRQIYYSMNVEVTDKGDVPEGYKVSRKEKRNFPLILESPSPNQTSLYFCASSLSQQGGNEKLFFGSGTQLSVL.

V gene TRBV28 combines with J gene TRBJ1-4; D unresolved. The V end was cut by 8 bases, the J end by 4 bases, with 8 bases between. This CDR3 comprises 12 residues. Germline assignment: CDR1 MDHEN and CDR2 SYDVKM. The CDR3 reads CASLHNNEKLFF. The CDR3 region has the DNA TGTGCCAGCCTACACAATAATGAAAAACTGTTTTTT.

This clone showed up just once. CDR3 DNA: TGTGCCAGCAGCGGGCGGGGGGCCACCTACAATGAGCAGTTCTTC. It yields the protein CASSGRGATYNEQFF. The genes are TRBV6-1 and TRBJ2-1; 8 bases fit TRBD2. CDR1 is MNHNS, CDR2 SASEGT, per germline. CDR3 length: 15 amino acids. J lost 2 bases, V lost 6 bases, and 6 bases had no gene match.

This clone was picked up one time. The V call is TRBV7-9, the J call TRBJ1-2; 7 nucleotides line up with TRBD1. V was pared by 7 bases and J by 12 bases, with 17 bases of the junction left unmatched. The CDR3 covers 14 residues. The germline V gene has CDR1 SEHNR and CDR2 FQNEAQ (reference sequence). CDR3 protein: CASTIDSRPQGNTF. The CDR3 nucleotides read TGTGCCAGCACCATTGATTCGCGCCCACAGGGGAACACCTTC.

The genes are TRBV10-3 and TRBJ2-7, with D perhaps matching TRBD2 (5 bases). Germline CDR1 ENHRY, CDR2 SYGVKD. This CDR3 is built from 16 residues. Trimming pared 0 bases from V and 3 bases from J, leaving 15 bases between. CDR3 in amino acids: CAISESGYRTSYEQYF. The CDR3 bases are TGTGCCATCAGTGAGTCAGGGTATAGAACTAGCTACGAGCAGTACTTC.

The CDR3 is CASYAGKSSYNEQFF. The CDR3 nucleotides are TGTGCCTCGTACGCAGGGAAGAGCTCCTACAATGAGCAGTTCTTC. This rearrangement joins TRBV30 to TRBJ2-1, with a tentative D call TRBD1 (5 bases). This CDR3 spans 15 amino acids. V was trimmed by 7 bases and J by 0 bases, leaving 16 bases between them. Germline-derived CDR1 and CDR2 are GTSNPN and SVGIG (reference sequence). The full variable domain, rest sourced from reference TRBV30 and TRBJ2-1, is SQTIHQWPATLVQPVGSPLSLECTVEGTSNPNLYWYRQAAGRGLQLLFYSVGIGQISSEVPQNLSASRPQDRQFILSSKKLLLSDSGFYLCASYAGKSSYNEQFFGPGTRLTVL.

This clone occurred a few times. The V and J genes are TRBV28 and TRBJ1-5, with D hard to call. The germline V and J ends were trimmed by 6 bases and 5 bases, with 20 bases remaining between them. The CDR3 has 16 residues. The germline V gene encodes CDR1 MDHEN and CDR2 SYDVKM. The CDR3 DNA follows: TGTGCCAGCAGACAAGACCGGGCCGATCGGCATCAGCCCCAGCATTTT. Amino acid sequence: CASRQDRADRHQPQHF.

The V and J genes are TRBV10-1 and TRBJ2-7; 8 bases fit TRBD2. The ends lost 3 bases at V and 6 bases at J; junction bases unmatched: 7. The CDR3 spans 14 residues. CDR1 and CDR2 from the germline V gene are WNHNN and SYGVQD (reference sequence). CDR3 in amino acids: CASSESAGAIEQYF. In nucleotides, the CDR3 is TGCGCCAGCAGTGAATCAGCGGGAGCAATCGAGCAGTACTTC.

The chain employs TRBV7-8 and TRBJ2-6; 8 nucleotides align to TRBD1. CDR1 is SGHVS, CDR2 FQNEAQ, per germline. J was trimmed by 4 bases and V by 2 bases; bases with no gene match: 7. This CDR3 contains 17 residues. The CDR3 sequence: CASSLSRTGIGANVLTF. DNA of the CDR3: TGTGCCAGCAGCTTATCCCGGACAGGGATCGGGGCCAACGTCCTGACTTTC.

The rearrangement uses TRBV10-3 and TRBJ2-1; 9 bases match TRBD2. Germline values: CDR1 ENHRY, CDR2 SYGVKD. Trimming at V came to 4 bases and at J to 7 bases, leaving 8 bases not matched to a gene. The CDR3 has 15 residues. CDR3 region: CAISVGGGAGNEQFF. For the CDR3, the DNA is TGTGCCATCAGTGTAGGCGGGGGGGCCGGGAATGAGCAGTTCTTC.

The chain combines TRBV7-3 with TRBJ2-1, with TRBD2 matching 9 bases. J gave up 0 bases and V 5 bases, and 8 bases lay outside the gene matches. CDR1 is SGHTA, CDR2 FQGTGA, per germline. The length of the CDR3 is 17 residues. CDR3 sequence reads: CASSPSGDLSSYNEQFF. CDR3 in DNA: TGTGCCAGCAGCCCTAGCGGGGACTTAAGCTCCTACAATGAGCAGTTCTTC.

The chain combines TRBV21-1 with TRBJ2-1; the D call in the table, TRBD2, was not verified against the DNA. TRBV21-1 is deemed a pseudogene. This CDR3 has 19 amino acids. The CDR3 sequence is CASSKGRKDSGGKYNEQFF. In nucleotides, the CDR3 is TGTGCCAGCAGCAAGGGTCGCAAAGACAGCGGGGGTAAGTACAATGAGCAGTTCTTC.

V is TRBV27 and J is TRBJ2-1, with 13 bases lining up with TRBD2. The CDR3 extends over 18 amino acids. CDR1 is MNHEY, CDR2 SMNVEV, per germline (reference sequence). The ends lost 8 bases at V and 0 bases at J; junction bases unmatched: 10. CDR3 nucleotide sequence: TGTGCCAGCCGAATGAGGGGGACTAGCGGGACCTCCTACAATGAGCAGTTCTTC. Protein sequence: CASRMRGTSGTSYNEQFF.